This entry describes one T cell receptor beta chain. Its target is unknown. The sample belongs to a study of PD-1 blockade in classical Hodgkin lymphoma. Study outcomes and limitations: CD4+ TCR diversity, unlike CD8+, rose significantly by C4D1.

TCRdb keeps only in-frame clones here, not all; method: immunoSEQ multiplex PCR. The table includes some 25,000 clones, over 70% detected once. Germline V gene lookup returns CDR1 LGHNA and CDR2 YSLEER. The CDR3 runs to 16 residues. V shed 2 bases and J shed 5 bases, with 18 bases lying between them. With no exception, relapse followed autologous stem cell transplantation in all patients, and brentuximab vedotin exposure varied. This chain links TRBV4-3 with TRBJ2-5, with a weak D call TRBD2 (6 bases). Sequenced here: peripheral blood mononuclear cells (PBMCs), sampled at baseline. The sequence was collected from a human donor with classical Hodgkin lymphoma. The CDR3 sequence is CASSQKGPGGSETQYF. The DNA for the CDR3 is TGCGCCAGCAGCCAAAAGGGGCCAGGAGGGTCCGAGACCCAGTACTTC.